This passage covers 17 T cell receptor beta chains from one sample sequenced in a study of cytomegalovirus exposure and HLA in healthy donors. Sequenced by immunoSEQ multiplex PCR; TCRdb stores in-frame clones only, minus some. The sample gives a few hundred thousand clones, about nine tenths of which show up once; 1% to 1.2% is in the top ten. The sample taken for sequencing was PBMCs. The receptors come from a woman under 30 in good health and CMV-seronegative.

The chain employs TRBV15 and TRBJ1-2, with D perhaps TRBD1 (5 bases). The germline gives CDR1 LNHNV, CDR2 YYDKDF (reference sequence). This CDR3 spans 16 amino acids. The V end was cut by 1 base, the J end by 1 base, with 13 bases between. CDR3 sequence: CATSRGGGARNYGYTF. DNA of the CDR3: TGTGCCACCAGCAGAGGGGGTGGGGCCCGTAACTATGGCTACACCTTC.

The chain couples TRBV6-5 to TRBJ2-2; D uncertain. Germline V gene data show CDR1 as MNHEY and CDR2 as SVGAGI. Trimming pared 4 bases from V and 0 bases from J, leaving 12 bases between. The CDR3 loop spans 16 amino acids. The CDR3 DNA follows: TGTGCCAGCAGTTTCCTCACATCCACGAACACCGGGGAGCTGTTTTTT. Translation: CASSFLTSTNTGELFF.

This clone was detected once. The chain carries TRBV18 and TRBJ2-7; TRBD2 might be the D (5 bases). The CDR3 sequence is 15 residues long. Germline V gives CDR1 KGHSH, CDR2 LQKENI. Trimming took off 4 bases at V and 3 bases at J, with 16 bases between the two ends. DNA for the CDR3: TGTGCCAGCTCACTGGGAGTAATCCCCCTCTACGAGCAGTACTTC. Residues: CASSLGVIPLYEQYF.

J is TRBJ1-1 and V is TRBV29-1; perhaps TRBD1 as D (5 bases). Germline CDR1 and CDR2: SQVTM and ANQGSEA. The CDR3 has 14 amino acids. Trimming removed 1 base from V and 3 bases from J, with 12 bases in between. The CDR3 DNA follows: TGCAGCGTTGAAGTGGGGCGGGGGGACACTGAAGCTTTCTTT. Protein product: CSVEVGRGDTEAFF.

The V gene is TRBV11-3, the J gene TRBJ1-1, with TRBD1 as a possible D gene (6 bases). The ends were cut back, 0 bases at V and 1 base at J, with 6 bases in the middle. This CDR3 is built from 14 residues. The germline CDR1 and CDR2 sequences are SGHNT and YENEEA. DNA of the CDR3: TGTGCCAGCAGCTTAGAAGGGGGGAACACTGAAGCTTTCTTT. Translation: CASSLEGGNTEAFF.

This clone showed up just a few times. The gene calls are TRBV7-8 and TRBJ1-5, with D uncertain. The CDR3 covers 14 residues. V was shortened by 1 base and J by 3 bases, with 7 bases between the two germline ends. CDR1 SGHVS and CDR2 FQNEAQ come from the germline V gene. The CDR3 region is CASSLGADNQPQHF. The CDR3 DNA is TGTGCCAGCAGCTTAGGGGCAGACAATCAGCCCCAGCATTTT.

The chain recombines TRBV9 with TRBJ2-7; 9 positions match TRBD2. The CDR3 sequence is 14 residues long. Germline V CDR1 and CDR2: SGDLS, YYNGEE. Trimming removed 4 bases from V and 7 bases from J; junction bases left unmatched: 9. This CDR3 is CASSSWGGREEQYF. In DNA, the CDR3 is TGTGCCAGCAGCTCCTGGGGCGGGAGGGAAGAGCAGTACTTC.

The chain is built from TRBV28 and TRBJ1-4; D is perhaps TRBD1 (6 bases). Between the trimmed V and J ends, which lost 2 bases and 10 bases, there was a span of 17 bases. Germline V CDR1 and CDR2: MDHEN, SYDVKM. CDR3 length equals 15 residues. The CDR3 is CASSLNRGTPGKLFF. CDR3 sequence (DNA): TGTGCCAGCAGTTTAAACAGAGGGACACCCGGAAAACTGTTTTTT.

The chain recombines TRBV5-6 with TRBJ1-2; D might be TRBD1 (6 bases). The CDR3 is made up of 15 amino acids. Per germline, CDR1 SGHDT and CDR2 YYEEEE. The V end was cut by 4 bases, the J end by 3 bases, with 16 bases between. The CDR3 protein is CASSPSRQVHYGYTF. The CDR3 DNA reads TGTGCCAGCAGCCCCTCAAGACAGGTTCACTATGGCTACACCTTC. The variable domain in full, completed from reference TRBV5-6 and TRBJ1-2, reads DAGVTQSPTHLIKTRGQQVTLRCSPKSGHDTVSWYQQALGQGPQFIFQYYEEEERQRGNFPDRFSGHQFPNYSSELNVNALLLGDSALYLCASSPSRQVHYGYTFGSGTRLTVV.

V is TRBV5-8 and J is TRBJ2-7; TRBD2 is a possible D gene (5 bases). The V and J ends lost 4 bases and 0 bases respectively, with 11 bases between them. The germline gives CDR1 SGHTS, CDR2 YDEGEE. There are 14 residues in the CDR3. In DNA, the CDR3 is TGTGCCAGCAGCCCGAGGACTTCCTCCTACGAGCAGTACTTC. Translated, it gives CASSPRTSSYEQYF. Variable domain in full (rest from reference TRBV5-8 and TRBJ2-7): EAGVTQSPTHLIKTRGQQATLRCSPISGHTSVYWYQQALGLGLQFLLWYDEGEERNRGNFPPRFSGRQFPNYSSELNVNALELEDSALYLCASSPRTSSYEQYFGPGTRLTVT.

The chain is built from TRBV29-1 and TRBJ1-1; D perhaps matches TRBD1 (5 bases). The CDR3 has 13 residues. Germline V gene data show CDR1 as SQVTM and CDR2 as ANQGSEA. Trimming removed 6 bases from V and 6 bases from J, with 17 bases in between. The CDR3: CSVAGPSGAEAFF. The DNA of the CDR3 is TGCAGCGTAGCAGGGCCGAGCGGGGCTGAAGCTTTCTTT.

V usage is TRBV2 and J usage is TRBJ2-2; TRBD2 matches at 11 bases. Germline V gene lookup returns CDR1 SNHLY and CDR2 FYNNEI. This CDR3 region has 15 residues. J was trimmed by 9 bases and V by 1 base; bases with no gene match: 4. The CDR3: CASSEGTSGRWELFF. The CDR3 DNA reads as TGTGCCAGCAGTGAAGGAACTAGCGGGAGATGGGAGCTGTTTTTT.

The chain couples TRBV6-1 to TRBJ2-1, with D possibly matching TRBD2 (5 bases). The CDR3 has 12 amino acids. V lost 8 bases, J lost 7 bases, and 12 bases lay in between. Looked up from germline, CDR1 is MNHNS and CDR2 is SASEGT. This chain's CDR3 is CASGQKRNEQFF. In DNA form, the CDR3 reads TGTGCCAGCGGTCAGAAGCGGAATGAGCAGTTCTTC.

This clone is a singleton in its sample. The V and J genes are TRBV19 and TRBJ1-5, with D perhaps matching TRBD1 (6 bases). The V gene's germline CDR1 is LNHDA and CDR2 SQIVND (reference sequence). V was clipped by 5 bases and J by 3 bases, with 11 bases between them. The CDR3 is 14 residues long. CDR3 in DNA: TGTGCCAGTAGTCAGGACAGCAACAATCAGCCCCAGCATTTT. Protein product: CASSQDSNNQPQHF.

The V and J genes are TRBV6-5 and TRBJ2-7; D unresolved. There are 15 residues in the CDR3. The germline V and J ends were trimmed by 2 bases and 2 bases, with 13 bases remaining between them. Germline V gives CDR1 MNHEY, CDR2 SVGAGI. Here the CDR3 DNA reads TGTGCCAGCAGTTACCGGCGGATTCAAACCTACGAGCAGTACTTC. It specifies CASSYRRIQTYEQYF.

The chain uses TRBV6-1 and TRBJ1-5; D call uncertain. This CDR3 spans 15 amino acids. Germline V CDR1 and CDR2: MNHNS, SASEGT. The ends were cut back, 8 bases at V and 9 bases at J, with 23 bases in the middle. CDR3 DNA: TGTGCCAGCGGAAAAGCGACTGGAACGGGGAGGCCCCAGCATTTT. Its translation: CASGKATGTGRPQHF.

The chain is built from TRBV9 and TRBJ1-1; the D gene is possibly TRBD1 (6 bases). This CDR3 contains 14 residues. Germline values: CDR1 SGDLS, CDR2 YYNGEE. Trimming pared 2 bases from V and 5 bases from J, leaving 13 bases between. CDR3 bases: TGTGCCAGCAGCGTCGTAGGGGGAGGGACTGAAGCTTTCTTT. It is translated as CASSVVGGGTEAFF.